The 26 T cell receptor beta chains listed next were all sequenced from one sample in a study of beta chain features in type 1 diabetes. The authors reverse transcribed all of the isolated RNA, so sequencing captured expressed TCRB transcripts. The table came from immunoSEQ multiplex PCR; TCRdb's copy has only in-frame clones and leaves some out. The table records some 160,000 clones, just over 9% of them present only once. The sample consisted of central memory CD4+ T cells from blood. These receptor sequences come from a woman aged 18-29 years in good health.

This clone has more than one count but fewer than ten. The V and J genes are TRBV9 and TRBJ2-3; 10 bases line up with TRBD2. This CDR3 spans 14 amino acids. Germline V gene sequence: CDR1 SGDLS, CDR2 YYNGEE. The junction had 7 bases not matched to a gene; V was cut back by 5 bases and J by 7 bases. CDR3 in DNA: TGTGCCAGCAGGGAGCGGGGGGGACCACATACGCAGTATTTT. Encoded protein: CASRERGGPHTQYF.

The V call is TRBV30, the J call TRBJ1-4; 11 bases are a match to TRBD1. Germline CDR1 reads GTSNPN; CDR2 reads SVGIG (reference sequence). This CDR3 has 16 amino acids. Trimming took 0 bases from V and 7 from J; bases not matched to a gene: 7. The CDR3 coding sequence is TGTGCCTGGAGTGTATACCTTGGGACAGGGGGTGAAAAACTGTTTTTT. It specifies CAWSVYLGTGGEKLFF.

Details on this clone: A junction boundary mismatches the germline segment, possibly from a read error. The V gene is TRBV7-9, the J gene TRBJ2-2; D ambiguous. CDR1 SEHNR and CDR2 FQNEAQ come from the germline V gene (reference sequence). The CDR3 has 17 amino acids. CDR3 in DNA: TGTGCCAGCATCTTATCAGGTCAAAGCTCGAACACCGGGGAGCTGTTTTTT. It is translated as CASILSGQSSNTGELFF.

V and J are TRBV7-2 and TRBJ2-3; D is unresolved. V was cut by 5 bases and J by 3 bases, with 12 bases left in between. Germline loops: CDR1 SGHTA, CDR2 FQGNSA. CDR3 length equals 14 residues. In DNA form, the CDR3 reads TGTGCCAGCAGCCCAGGTATCTTGACAGATACGCAGTATTTT. Residues: CASSPGILTDTQYF.

The genes are TRBV30 and TRBJ1-4, with D unresolved. This CDR3 is 16 amino acids long. CDR1 and CDR2 from the germline V gene are GTSNPN and SVGIG (reference sequence). The V and J ends lost 0 bases and 0 bases respectively, with 11 bases between them. This CDR3 reads CAWSVTYLTTNEKLFF. DNA of the CDR3: TGTGCCTGGAGTGTTACCTATCTCACAACTAATGAAAAACTGTTTTTT. Combining the CDR3 with reference TRBV30 and TRBJ1-4 gives the whole variable domain SQTIHQWPATLVQPVGSPLSLECTVEGTSNPNLYWYRQAAGRGLQLLFYSVGIGQISSEVPQNLSASRPQDRQFILSSKKLLLSDSGFYLCAWSVTYLTTNEKLFFGSGTQLSVL.

The CDR3 protein is CASSPRTATSPLHF. The CDR3, as DNA: TGTGCCAGCAGCCCCCGGACAGCGACATCACCCCTCCACTTT. The chain recombines TRBV5-6 with TRBJ1-6, with D perhaps matching TRBD1 (6 bases). Trimming left V 4 bases short and J 10 bases short, with 15 bases between. Germline V gene lookup returns CDR1 SGHDT and CDR2 YYEEEE. The CDR3 spans 14 residues.

This clone was detected a few times. The chain recombines TRBV2 with TRBJ1-2, with 7 bases that match TRBD1. Germline V gene sequence: CDR1 SNHLY, CDR2 FYNNEI. The V segment lost 4 bases and the J segment 4 bases; nucleotides outside the gene matches: 6. CDR3 size: 14 residues. The CDR3 bases are TGTGCCAGCAGTGGAGGTCCAGGGGGCTATGGCTACACCTTC. This gives the protein CASSGGPGGYGYTF.

In its sample, this clone was seen a few times. The V call is TRBV7-6, the J call TRBJ2-5, with 11 bases matching TRBD2. The V segment lost 2 bases and the J segment 5 bases; nucleotides outside the gene matches: 13. The CDR3 contains 18 residues. CDR1 and CDR2 (germline): SGHVS, FNYEAQ. The CDR3 region has the DNA TGTGCCAGCAGCTTACGGGTAGCGGGGGGGGGACGGTCGGAGACCCAGTACTTC. It yields the protein CASSLRVAGGGRSETQYF.

This clone has only a few counts. The gene calls are TRBV7-9 and TRBJ1-1, with a weak D call TRBD1 (5 bases). Trimming left V 3 bases short and J 1 base short, with 9 bases between. CDR3 length: 14 amino acids. CDR1 is SEHNR and CDR2 is FQNEAQ in the germline V gene (reference sequence). The CDR3, as DNA: TGTGCCAGCAGCTTGGAGGGGAAGAACACTGAAGCTTTCTTT. Its translation: CASSLEGKNTEAFF. The full variable domain, its missing parts supplied by reference TRBV7-9 and TRBJ1-1, is DTGVSQNPRHKITKRGQNVTFRCDPISEHNRLYWYRQTLGQGPEFLTYFQNEAQLEKSRLLSDRFSAERPKGSFSTLEIQRTEQGDSAMYLCASSLEGKNTEAFFGQGTRLTVV.

In its sample, this clone was seen a few times. CDR3 coding DNA: TGTGCCAGCAGCATGACAGCGAACACCGGGGAGCTGTTTTTT. Its protein is CASSMTANTGELFF. This chain joins TRBV7-6 and TRBJ2-2; tentatively, D is TRBD1 (5 bases). This CDR3 is built from 14 residues. V was clipped by 5 bases and J by 0 bases, with 7 bases between them. Germline-derived CDR1 and CDR2 are SGHVS and FNYEAQ.

The chain recombines TRBV5-1 with TRBJ1-1; D call uncertain. The CDR3 consists of 11 residues. V was trimmed by 5 bases and J by 5 bases, leaving 7 bases between them. Germline V gene data show CDR1 as SGHRS and CDR2 as YFSETQ. CDR3: CASSEETEAFF. CDR3 coding DNA: TGCGCCAGCAGTGAGGAGACTGAAGCTTTCTTT.

This clone was counted between two and nine times. The V and J genes are TRBV7-2 and TRBJ2-7; 9 nucleotides agree with TRBD1. Losses at the gene ends were 3 bases for V and 6 bases for J; bases not matched to a gene: 15. This CDR3 is built from 17 residues. The germline CDR1 and CDR2 sequences are SGHTA and FQGNSA. The CDR3 spells CASSLSRRGTGRLEQYF. CDR3 coding DNA: TGTGCCAGCAGCTTGTCGCGGAGGGGGACAGGGCGGCTCGAGCAGTACTTC.

J is TRBJ2-1 and V is TRBV7-2; D is perhaps TRBD2 (5 bases). Germline V gene data show CDR1 as SGHTA and CDR2 as FQGNSA. This CDR3 contains 12 residues. V dropped 5 bases and J dropped 11 bases, with 13 bases sitting between them. The DNA for the CDR3 is TGTGCCAGCAGCCGTAATAGCGACAAGCAGTTCTTC. This encodes CASSRNSDKQFF.

The rearrangement uses TRBV15 and TRBJ2-5; D is possibly TRBD1 (6 bases). Trimming removed 0 bases from V and 5 bases from J, with 13 bases in between. CDR1 is LNHNV and CDR2 is YYDKDF in the germline V gene (reference sequence). The CDR3 extends over 15 amino acids. The CDR3 bases are TGTGCCACCAGCAGAGACAGGGGTGCCGCGGAGACCCAGTACTTC. It yields the protein CATSRDRGAAETQYF.

This clone was observed a few times. The rearrangement joins TRBV6-5 to TRBJ2-5, with TRBD2 identical over 7 bases. The germline CDR1 and CDR2 sequences are MNHEY and SVGAGI. After removal of 0 bases from V and 5 bases from J, the junction contained 3 bases not matched to a gene. There are 14 residues in the CDR3. The CDR3 nucleotides are TGTGCCAGCAGTTACTCTTATAGCGGGGAGACCCAGTACTTC. Protein: CASSYSYSGETQYF.

There are a few counts of this clone. The CDR3 is CASSQETSGGPDTGELFF. The CDR3 DNA follows: TGCGCCAGCAGCCAAGAAACTAGCGGGGGGCCCGACACCGGGGAGCTGTTTTTT. V is TRBV4-3 and J is TRBJ2-2; TRBD2 matches at 12 bases. V trimming: 0 bases; J trimming: 3 bases; junction bases outside the gene matches: 5. Germline V lookup: CDR1 LGHNA, CDR2 YSLEER. CDR3 length: 18 amino acids.

This clone has more than one count but fewer than ten. The chain uses TRBV6-6 and TRBJ1-3; D unclear. The CDR3 is made up of 12 amino acids. Germline-derived CDR1 and CDR2 are MNHNY and SVGAGI (reference sequence). Trimming pared 6 bases from V and 1 base from J, leaving 4 bases between. The CDR3 DNA is TGTGCCAGCAGCTTTTCTGGAAACACCATATATTTT. It specifies CASSFSGNTIYF.

This clone has only a few counts. The chain uses TRBV2 and TRBJ1-5, with unresolved D. The CDR3 sequence is 13 residues long. V gave up 7 bases and J gave up 3 bases, with 10 bases separating them. Germline-derived CDR1 and CDR2 are SNHLY and FYNNEI. This CDR3 reads CASTWQTNQPQHF. The CDR3 DNA reads TGTGCCAGCACTTGGCAAACCAATCAGCCCCAGCATTTT. Variable domain in full (rest from reference TRBV2 and TRBJ1-5): EPEVTQTPSHQVTQMGQEVILRCVPISNHLYFYWYRQILGQKVEFLVSFYNNEISEKSEIFDDQFSVERPDGSNFTLKIRSTKLEDSAMYFCASTWQTNQPQHFGDGTRLSIL.

This clone was detected ten times or more. This sequence joins TRBV10-2 and TRBJ2-2, with 13 bases identical to TRBD2. Trimming at V came to 11 bases and at J to 7 bases, leaving 10 bases not matched to a gene. This CDR3 is built from 15 residues. From germline, CDR1 is WSHSY and CDR2 SAAADI. CDR3 sequence: CASRTSGSLGGELFF. CDR3 DNA sequence: TGCGCCTCCCGGACTAGCGGGAGCTTGGGCGGGGAGCTGTTTTTT.

There are a few counts of this clone. J is TRBJ2-3 and V is TRBV19, with 12 bases lining up with TRBD2. Losses at the gene ends were 5 bases for V and 5 bases for J; bases not matched to a gene: 5. The CDR3 has 15 residues. Germline lookup yields CDR1 LNHDA and CDR2 SQIVND (reference sequence). The CDR3 bases are TGTGCCAGTAGTCCCGGACTAGCGGGGATAGATACGCAGTATTTT. Translated: CASSPGLAGIDTQYF.

In this sample, this clone turned up many times. CDR3 sequence: CAWSIDGPREQFF. DNA of the CDR3: TGTGCCTGGAGTATCGATGGGCCCCGAGAGCAGTTCTTC. The rearrangement links TRBV30 to TRBJ2-1, with D unclear. Trimming removed 2 bases from V and 10 bases from J, with 15 bases in between. This CDR3 spans 13 amino acids. The V gene's germline CDR1 is GTSNPN and CDR2 SVGIG (reference sequence).

The rearrangement links TRBV30 to TRBJ1-5, with 7 bases aligning to TRBD1. CDR1 is GTSNPN and CDR2 is SVGIG in the germline V gene (reference sequence). Trimming cost V 4 bases and J 7 bases; bases outside gene matches: 4. This CDR3 has 12 residues. Here the CDR3 DNA reads TGTGCCTGGAACAGGGGAGAACAGCCCCAGCATTTT. Residues: CAWNRGEQPQHF.

The J gene is TRBJ1-5, the V gene TRBV15; D ambiguous. Trimming took 5 bases from V and 2 from J, leaving 10 bases between them. The germline CDR1 and CDR2 sequences are LNHNV and YYDKDF (reference sequence). CDR3 length: 14 amino acids. The chain's CDR3 is CATSQRHGNQPQHF. The CDR3 nucleotides are TGTGCCACCAGCCAACGACACGGCAATCAGCCCCAGCATTTT.

This chain connects TRBV18 to TRBJ2-1, with 7 bases identical to TRBD1. The CDR3 runs to 13 residues. V was clipped by 7 bases and J by 6 bases; unmatched bases: 6. The germline gives CDR1 KGHSH, CDR2 LQKENI. The CDR3, as DNA: TGTGCCAGCTTACGGGGACAGAGCAATGAGCAGTTCTTC. Translation gives CASLRGQSNEQFF. The whole variable domain, remainder taken from reference TRBV18 and TRBJ2-1, is NAGVMQNPRHLVRRRGQEARLRCSPMKGHSHVYWYRQLPEEGLKFMVYLQKENIIDESGMPKERFSAEFPKEGPSILRIQQVVRGDSAAYFCASLRGQSNEQFFGPGTRLTVL.

The CDR3 region has the DNA TGTGCCAGCAGCCCACAGGGGCAACCCAACGAGCAGTACTTC. This encodes CASSPQGQPNEQYF. The gene calls are TRBV7-2 and TRBJ2-7; 7 bases are shared with TRBD1. Germline V CDR1 and CDR2: SGHTA, FQGNSA. J was trimmed by 5 bases and V by 5 bases; bases with no gene match: 9. CDR3 length: 14 residues.

J is TRBJ1-2 and V is TRBV2; TRBD1 agrees at 8 bases. The V gene end was trimmed by 2 bases and the J gene end by 5 bases; junction bases not matched to a gene: 10. The CDR3 spans 16 residues. Germline CDR1 SNHLY, CDR2 FYNNEI. As DNA, the CDR3 is TGTGCCAGCAGTGAAAGAGGTCAGGGGGCCTTTTATGGCTACACCTTC. The encoded protein is CASSERGQGAFYGYTF.